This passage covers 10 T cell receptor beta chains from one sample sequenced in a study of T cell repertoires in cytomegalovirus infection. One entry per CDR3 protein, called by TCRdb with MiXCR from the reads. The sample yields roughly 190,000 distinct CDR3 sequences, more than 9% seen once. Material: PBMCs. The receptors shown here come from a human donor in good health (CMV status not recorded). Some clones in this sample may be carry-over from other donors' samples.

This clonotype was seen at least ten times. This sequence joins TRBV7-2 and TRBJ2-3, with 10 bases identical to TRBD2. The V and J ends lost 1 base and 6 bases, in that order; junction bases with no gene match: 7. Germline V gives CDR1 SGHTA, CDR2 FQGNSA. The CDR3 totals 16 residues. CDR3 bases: TGTGCCAGCAGCTTAGTCAGCGGGGGGGCCGCCGATACGCAGTATTTT. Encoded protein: CASSLVSGGAADTQYF.

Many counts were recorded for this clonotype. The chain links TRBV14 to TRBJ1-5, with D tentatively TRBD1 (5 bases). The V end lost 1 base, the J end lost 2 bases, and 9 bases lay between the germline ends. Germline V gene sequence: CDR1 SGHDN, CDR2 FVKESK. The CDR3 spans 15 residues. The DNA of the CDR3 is TGTGCCAGCAGCCAAGTATCCAGGGGCAATCAGCCCCAGCATTTT. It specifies CASSQVSRGNQPQHF.

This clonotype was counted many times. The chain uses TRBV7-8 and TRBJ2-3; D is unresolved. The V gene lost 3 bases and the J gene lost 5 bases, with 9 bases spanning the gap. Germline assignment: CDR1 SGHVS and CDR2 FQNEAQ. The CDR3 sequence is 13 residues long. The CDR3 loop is CASSFPDLDTQYF. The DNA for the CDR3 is TGTGCCAGCAGCTTCCCTGATCTAGATACGCAGTATTTT.

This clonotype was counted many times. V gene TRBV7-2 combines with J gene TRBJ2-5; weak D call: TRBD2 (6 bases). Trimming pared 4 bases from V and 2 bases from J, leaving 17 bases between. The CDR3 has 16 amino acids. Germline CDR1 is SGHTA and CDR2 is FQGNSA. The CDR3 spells CASSSERRAGQETQYF. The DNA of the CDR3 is TGTGCCAGCAGCTCCGAGCGGCGGGCGGGACAAGAGACCCAGTACTTC.

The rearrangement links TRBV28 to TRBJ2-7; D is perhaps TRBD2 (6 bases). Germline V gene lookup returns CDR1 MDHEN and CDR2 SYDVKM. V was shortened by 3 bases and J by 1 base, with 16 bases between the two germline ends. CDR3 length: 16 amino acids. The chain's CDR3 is CASSFPRVAASYEQYF. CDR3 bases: TGTGCCAGCAGTTTCCCAAGGGTAGCGGCATCCTACGAGCAGTACTTC.

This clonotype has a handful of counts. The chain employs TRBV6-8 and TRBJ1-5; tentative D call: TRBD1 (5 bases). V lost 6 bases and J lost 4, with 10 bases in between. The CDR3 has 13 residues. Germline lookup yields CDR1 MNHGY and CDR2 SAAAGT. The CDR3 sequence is CASRVTENQPQHF. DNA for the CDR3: TGTGCCAGCAGAGTGACAGAGAATCAGCCCCAGCATTTT.

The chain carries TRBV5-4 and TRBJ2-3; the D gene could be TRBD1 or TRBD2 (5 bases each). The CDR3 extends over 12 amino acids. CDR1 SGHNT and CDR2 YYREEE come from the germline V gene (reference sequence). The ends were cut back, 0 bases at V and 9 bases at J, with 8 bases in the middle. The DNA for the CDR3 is TGTGCCAGCAGCTTGGTGAGGGACACGCAGTATTTT. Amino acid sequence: CASSLVRDTQYF. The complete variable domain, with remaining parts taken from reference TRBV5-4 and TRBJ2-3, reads ETGVTQSPTHLIKTRGQQVTLRCSSQSGHNTVSWYQQALGQGPQFIFQYYREEENGRGNFPPRFSGLQFPNYSSELNVNALELDDSALYLCASSLVRDTQYFGPGTRLTVL.

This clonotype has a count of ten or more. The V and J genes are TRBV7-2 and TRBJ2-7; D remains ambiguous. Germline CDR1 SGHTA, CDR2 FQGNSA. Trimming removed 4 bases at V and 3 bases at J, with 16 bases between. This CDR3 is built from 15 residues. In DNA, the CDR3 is TGTGCCAGCAGCTACCAACCAGGAGCCCTCTACGAGCAGTACTTC. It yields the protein CASSYQPGALYEQYF.

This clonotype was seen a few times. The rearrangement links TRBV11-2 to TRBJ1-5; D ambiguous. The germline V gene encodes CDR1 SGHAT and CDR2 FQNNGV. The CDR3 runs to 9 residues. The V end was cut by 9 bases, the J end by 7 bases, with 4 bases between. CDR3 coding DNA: TGTGCCAGTTTACAGCCCCAGCATTTT. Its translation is CASLQPQHF.

This CDR3 is CASSSGGYWEKLFF. The CDR3 region has the DNA TGTGCCAGCAGTTCGGGGGGGTATTGGGAAAAACTGTTTTTT. The chain links TRBV7-2 to TRBJ1-4; weak D call: TRBD1 (5 bases). Germline CDR1 and CDR2: SGHTA and FQGNSA. The CDR3 totals 14 residues. V was trimmed by 6 bases and J by 8 bases, leaving 16 bases between them.